This T cell receptor (beta chain) was sequenced in a study of blood T cell repertoires in COVID-19. Authors' processing steps: For nucleated cells, counts were estimated from reference gene primer amplification. The repertoire was sequenced with immunoSEQ multiplex PCR; TCRdb's copy has only in-frame clones and lacks some. V, J and clone size are those of that table, while D and trimming were read from the DNA. The sample holds under 400,000 clones; over 75% are singletons and the top ten take about 9.4%. Trimming shortened V by 8 bases and J by 3 bases, and 16 bases separated the two germline ends. The CDR3 loop spans 14 amino acids. Germline values: CDR1 SNHLY, CDR2 FYNNEI.

The chain has TRBV2 and TRBJ1-1, with D unclear. Sequences were obtained from peripheral blood. This sequence originates from a woman aged 30 to 39 with COVID-19, enrolled during active disease. CDR3 sequence reads: CASAEERGDTEAFF. The CDR3 DNA follows: TGTGCCAGCGCCGAAGAGCGGGGAGACACTGAAGCTTTCTTT.